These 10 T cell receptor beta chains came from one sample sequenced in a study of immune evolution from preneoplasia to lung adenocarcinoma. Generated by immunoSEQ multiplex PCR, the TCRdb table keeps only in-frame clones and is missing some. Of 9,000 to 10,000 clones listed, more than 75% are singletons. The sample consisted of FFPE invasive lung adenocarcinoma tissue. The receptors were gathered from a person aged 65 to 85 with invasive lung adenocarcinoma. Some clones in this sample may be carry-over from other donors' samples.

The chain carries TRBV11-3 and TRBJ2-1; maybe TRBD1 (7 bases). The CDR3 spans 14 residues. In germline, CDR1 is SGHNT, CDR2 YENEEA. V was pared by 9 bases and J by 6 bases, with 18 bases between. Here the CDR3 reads CASARGDTPNEQFF. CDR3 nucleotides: TGTGCCAGTGCCAGGGGGGACACCCCCAATGAGCAGTTCTTC.

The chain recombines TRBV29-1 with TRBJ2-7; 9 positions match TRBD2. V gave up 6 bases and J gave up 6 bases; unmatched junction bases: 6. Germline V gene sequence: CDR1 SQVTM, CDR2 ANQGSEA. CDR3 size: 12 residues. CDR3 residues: CSVRGGLGEQYF. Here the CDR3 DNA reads TGCAGCGTGCGGGGGGGGCTTGGCGAGCAGTACTTC.

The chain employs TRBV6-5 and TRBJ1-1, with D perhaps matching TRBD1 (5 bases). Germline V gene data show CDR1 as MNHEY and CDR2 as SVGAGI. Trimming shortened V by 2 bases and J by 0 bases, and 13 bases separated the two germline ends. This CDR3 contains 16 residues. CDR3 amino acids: CASSYRTRGVNTEAFF. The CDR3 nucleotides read TGTGCCAGCAGTTACCGAACTAGAGGGGTGAACACTGAAGCTTTCTTT.

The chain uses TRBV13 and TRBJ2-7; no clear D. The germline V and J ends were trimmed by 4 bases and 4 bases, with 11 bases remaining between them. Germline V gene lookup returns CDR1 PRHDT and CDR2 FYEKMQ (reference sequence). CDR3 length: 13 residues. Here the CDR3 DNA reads TGTGCCAGCAGCTCCCCGGACGTGTACGAGCAGTACTTC. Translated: CASSSPDVYEQYF.

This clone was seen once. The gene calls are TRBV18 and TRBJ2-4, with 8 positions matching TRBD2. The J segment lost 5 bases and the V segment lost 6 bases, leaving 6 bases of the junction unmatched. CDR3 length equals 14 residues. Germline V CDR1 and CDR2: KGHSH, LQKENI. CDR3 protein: CASSPPGGQNIQYF. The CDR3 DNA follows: TGTGCCAGCTCCCCCCCGGGGGGGCAAAACATTCAGTACTTC.

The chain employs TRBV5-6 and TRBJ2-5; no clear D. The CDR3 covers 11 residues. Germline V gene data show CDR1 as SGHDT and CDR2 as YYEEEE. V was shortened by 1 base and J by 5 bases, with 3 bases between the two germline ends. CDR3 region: CASSLKETQYF. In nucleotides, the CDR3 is TGTGCCAGCAGCTTGAAGGAGACCCAGTACTTC.

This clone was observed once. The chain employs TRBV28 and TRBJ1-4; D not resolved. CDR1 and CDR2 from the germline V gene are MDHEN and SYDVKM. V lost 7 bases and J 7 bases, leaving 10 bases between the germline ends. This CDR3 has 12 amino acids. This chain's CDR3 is CASNQGGEKLFF. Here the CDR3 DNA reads TGTGCCAGCAACCAAGGCGGTGAAAAACTGTTTTTT.

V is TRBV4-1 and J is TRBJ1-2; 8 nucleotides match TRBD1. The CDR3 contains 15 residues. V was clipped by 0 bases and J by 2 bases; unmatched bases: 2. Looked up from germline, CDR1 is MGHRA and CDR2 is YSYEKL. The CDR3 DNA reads TGCGCCAGCAGCCAAGAATGGACAGGGAACTATGGCTACACCTTC. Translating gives CASSQEWTGNYGYTF.

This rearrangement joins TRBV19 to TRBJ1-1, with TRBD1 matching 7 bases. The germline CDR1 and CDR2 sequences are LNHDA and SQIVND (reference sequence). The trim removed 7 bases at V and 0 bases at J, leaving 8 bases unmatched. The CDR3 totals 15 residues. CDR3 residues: CASTTVGGLNTEAFF. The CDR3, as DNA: TGTGCCAGTACCACAGTAGGGGGCCTGAACACTGAAGCTTTCTTT.

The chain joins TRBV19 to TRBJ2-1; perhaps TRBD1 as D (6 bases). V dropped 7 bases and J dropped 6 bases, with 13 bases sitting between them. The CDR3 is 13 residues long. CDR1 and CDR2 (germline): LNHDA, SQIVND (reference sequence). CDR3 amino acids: CASTFVGANEQFF. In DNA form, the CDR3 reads TGTGCCAGTACTTTCGTGGGGGCCAATGAGCAGTTCTTC.